This TCR beta chain was identified during a study of vaccination effects on CD4 cells after COVID-19. Study details: Antigen-specific CD4+ T cell clonotypes were called by their expansion after viral peptide-pool culture in ViraFEST. Post-vaccine specimens arrived a median 72 days past the second dose.

TCRdb keeps only in-frame clones here, not all; method: immunoSEQ multiplex PCR. This table has 66,000 or so clones, roughly 80% appearing once. The germline V and J ends were trimmed by 5 bases and 5 bases, with 15 bases remaining between them. The CDR3 has 15 residues. Germline values: CDR1 SGHTA, CDR2 FQGNSA. It was after approximately 11 days of culture that CD4+ T cells were isolated. Each participant received a vaccine that was either BNT162b2 or mRNA-1273, given as two doses. Regarding this clone: Its target is unknown.

This sequence was found in a human donor who received a COVID-19 vaccine. The sequencing used CD4+ T cells from PBMCs cultured without peptide, collected after COVID-19 vaccination. V usage is TRBV7-2 and J usage is TRBJ2-2; D perhaps matches TRBD1 (5 bases). The CDR3 nucleotides are TGTGCCAGCAGCGCCTGGGGCGAAGGGACCGGGGAGCTGTTTTTT. As protein: CASSAWGEGTGELFF.